The clone carrying this T cell receptor beta chain was observed many times. The entry originates in a study of regulatory T cells in long-lasting Graves disease. Time point given: newly diagnosed GD, antithyroid drugs for less than 3 months. PBMC-extracted RNA yielded the TCR library. iRepertoire HTBI primers and Arm-PCR of CDR3 regions built TCR beta libraries. Each CDR3 protein is one row after TCRdb ran MiXCR on the multiplex PCR reads. The repertoire includes roughly 500,000 distinct CDR3 sequences, roughly 13% of them detected once, and approximately 9.3% sits in the top ten. The length of the CDR3 is 16 residues. V lost 2 bases to trimming and J lost 1 base, with 13 bases between them. Germline V gene lookup returns CDR1 SGHVS and CDR2 FQNEAQ. This same sample was also part of a study on T cells in Graves' hyperthyroidism and ophthalmopathy.

The TCR was taken from a man younger than 45 with Graves disease. The sequenced sample was peripheral blood mononuclear cells (PBMCs), obtained at new diagnosis, from a patient treated with antithyroid drugs. V is TRBV7-8 and J is TRBJ2-3; weak D call: TRBD2 (6 bases). CDR3 DNA: TGTGCCAGCAGCTTATTGACGGGAGTCGGCACAGATACGCAGTATTTT. It encodes CASSLLTGVGTDTQYF.